The rows below give T cell receptor beta chains drawn from one sample of a study of blood T cell repertoires in COVID-19. Assay: immunoSEQ multiplex PCR; the TCRdb copy retains only in-frame clones and omits some. The sample holds 200,000 to 250,000 clones, about 84% seen once. Sequencing was performed on peripheral blood. The source of these receptors is a woman older than 75 with COVID-19, enrolled during active disease. CDR3s include the opening cysteine and the closing phenylalanine or tryptophan. The D gene is left open where the match is weak. The size entry is marked missing in some rows and otherwise reads once, few, many or a size class.

V gene: TRBV5-1; D gene: NA; J gene: TRBJ2-7; clone size: NA; CDR3 DNA: TGCGCCAGCAGCTTGGCACCAGGCTCCTACGAGCAGTACTTC; CDR3 protein: CASSLAPGSYEQYF
V gene: TRBV28; D gene: TRBD1; J gene: TRBJ2-7; clone size: NA; CDR3 DNA: TGTGCCAGCAGTCGGGGGACAGGGGGGTCCTACGAGCAGTACTTC; CDR3 protein: CASSRGTGGSYEQYF
V gene: TRBV18; D gene: NA; J gene: TRBJ2-1; clone size: NA; CDR3 DNA: TGTGCCAGCTCACCCCTAGAGAACAATGAGCAGTTCTTC; CDR3 protein: CASSPLENNEQFF
V gene: TRBV6-1; D gene: NA; J gene: TRBJ1-4; clone size: once; CDR3 DNA: TGTGCCAGCAGTGACGGGACACTTGAAAAACTGTTTTTT; CDR3 protein: CASSDGTLEKLFF
V gene: TRBV24-1; D gene: TRBD1; J gene: TRBJ2-3; clone size: NA; CDR3 DNA: TGTGCCACCAGTGACCCCACTGGGACAGCAGATACGCAGTATTTT; CDR3 protein: CATSDPTGTADTQYF
V gene: TRBV9; D gene: TRBD1; J gene: TRBJ1-6; clone size: NA; CDR3 DNA: TGTGCCAGCAGCGGGGGTCCCCGGGACAGGGACTATAATTCACCCCTCCACTTT; CDR3 protein: CASSGGPRDRDYNSPLHF
V gene: TRBV2; D gene: TRBD1; J gene: TRBJ1-1; clone size: NA; CDR3 DNA: TGTGCCAGCAGAGGGACAGGGTTGGGAACTGAAGCTTTCTTT; CDR3 protein: CASRGTGLGTEAFF
V gene: TRBV6-2/TRBV6-3; D gene: NA; J gene: TRBJ2-1; clone size: NA; CDR3 DNA: TGTGCCAGCAGTTACTCGAGCGGACTTAGTTCCTACAATGAGCAGTTCTTC; CDR3 protein: CASSYSSGLSSYNEQFF
V gene: TRBV6-5; D gene: TRBD1; J gene: TRBJ1-5; clone size: NA; CDR3 DNA: TGTGCCAGCCGACCGGGACAGTCCAATCAGCCCCAGCATTTT; CDR3 protein: CASRPGQSNQPQHF
V gene: TRBV3-1/TRBV3-2; D gene: NA; J gene: TRBJ1-1; clone size: NA; CDR3 DNA: TGTGCCAGCAGCCAAAGGGGAGGAGGGATCACTGAAGCTTTCTTT; CDR3 protein: CASSQRGGGITEAFF
V gene: TRBV5-1; D gene: NA; J gene: TRBJ2-2; clone size: NA; CDR3 DNA: TGCGCCAGCAGCTTGGCAGGGGTGGACAGACCACGCGGGGAGCTGTTTTTT; CDR3 protein: CASSLAGVDRPRGELFF
V gene: TRBV7-9; D gene: TRBD2; J gene: TRBJ2-1; clone size: NA; CDR3 DNA: TGTGCCAGCAGCCCACCCTGGGGGGAGGGCCTCAATGAGCAGTTCTTC; CDR3 protein: CASSPPWGEGLNEQFF
V gene: TRBV6-2/TRBV6-3; D gene: NA; J gene: TRBJ2-5; clone size: NA; CDR3 DNA: TGTGCCAGCAGTCCCAGGGTGGACACCCAGTACTTC; CDR3 protein: CASSPRVDTQYF
V gene: TRBV28; D gene: TRBD1; J gene: TRBJ1-2; clone size: NA; CDR3 DNA: TGTGCCAGCAGGGGACAGCCCAGAGGCTACACCTTC; CDR3 protein: CASRGQPRGYTF
V gene: TRBV2; D gene: NA; J gene: TRBJ1-1; clone size: medium-sized; CDR3 DNA: TGTGCCAGCAGTGAAGATACAGGGTCTGCTTTCTTT; CDR3 protein: CASSEDTGSAFF
V gene: TRBV3-1/TRBV3-2; D gene: TRBD2; J gene: TRBJ2-7; clone size: NA; CDR3 DNA: TGTGCCAGCAGCCAAGCAGGGAGGGGTTCGGTGCAGTACTTC; CDR3 protein: CASSQAGRGSVQYF
V gene: TRBV6-5; D gene: TRBD1; J gene: TRBJ1-5; clone size: NA; CDR3 DNA: TGTGCCAGCAGACCAGACAGGGCCAGCAATCAGCCCCAGCATTTT; CDR3 protein: CASRPDRASNQPQHF
V gene: TRBV28; D gene: NA; J gene: TRBJ1-5; clone size: NA; CDR3 DNA: TGTGCCAGCAGTTACCGGGGAGCCCAGCATTTT; CDR3 protein: CASSYRGAQHF
V gene: TRBV9; D gene: NA; J gene: TRBJ2-1; clone size: NA; CDR3 DNA: TGTGCCAGCAGCGTAGGGGCCCAGCTCTCCTACAATGAGCAGTTCTTC; CDR3 protein: CASSVGAQLSYNEQFF
V gene: TRBV3-1/TRBV3-2; D gene: NA; J gene: TRBJ1-6; clone size: NA; CDR3 DNA: TGTGCCAGCAGCCCTCGACAAGGAGGGCTGCCCCTCCACTTT; CDR3 protein: CASSPRQGGLPLHF
V gene: TRBV2; D gene: TRBD2; J gene: TRBJ2-7; clone size: NA; CDR3 DNA: TGTGCCAGCAGTGGTTCGGGAGGACTTATCGAGCAGTACTTC; CDR3 protein: CASSGSGGLIEQYF
V gene: TRBV7-2; D gene: TRBD2; J gene: TRBJ2-3; clone size: NA; CDR3 DNA: TGTGCCAGCAGCTCCTTTGGGACTAGCGGGAGATCAGATACGCAGTATTTT; CDR3 protein: CASSSFGTSGRSDTQYF
V gene: TRBV7-9; D gene: NA; J gene: TRBJ1-3; clone size: NA; CDR3 DNA: TGTGCCAGCAGGTACTGCCCCCGGGAATGTGGAAACACCATATATTTT; CDR3 protein: CASRYCPRECGNTIYF
V gene: TRBV9; D gene: TRBD1; J gene: TRBJ2-5; clone size: NA; CDR3 DNA: TGTGCCAGCAGCAGGGGGCGACGCCAAGAGACCCAGTACTTC; CDR3 protein: CASSRGRRQETQYF
V gene: TRBV9; D gene: NA; J gene: TRBJ2-7; clone size: NA; CDR3 DNA: TGTGCCAGCAGCGCCCCAGGGGTATCTTCCTACGAGCAGTACTTC; CDR3 protein: CASSAPGVSSYEQYF
V gene: TRBV13; D gene: NA; J gene: TRBJ1-2; clone size: NA; CDR3 DNA: TGTGCCAGCAGCTTAGTCCAGGGGATGTATGGCTACACCTTC; CDR3 protein: CASSLVQGMYGYTF
V gene: TRBV2; D gene: NA; J gene: TRBJ1-4; clone size: NA; CDR3 DNA: TGTGCCAGCAGTGAATCAGTGAAAAAACTGTTTTTT; CDR3 protein: CASSESVKKLFF
V gene: TRBV5-6; D gene: NA; J gene: TRBJ1-6; clone size: few; CDR3 DNA: TGTGCCAGCAGCTTGGCCTGGGCTAATTCACCCCTCCACTTT; CDR3 protein: CASSLAWANSPLHF
V gene: TRBV9; D gene: NA; J gene: TRBJ2-5; clone size: NA; CDR3 DNA: TGTGCCAGCAGCCTCGGTAGCCAAGAGACCCAGTACTTC; CDR3 protein: CASSLGSQETQYF